The 17 T cell receptor beta chains reported below all come from one sample, sequenced in a study of vaccination and CD4 T cells after COVID-19. No antigen is known for these receptors. As to treatment: roughly 10-day PBMC culture with coronavirus spike peptide pools or control peptides (ViraFEST assay). Cultured CD4+ T cell DNA underwent sequencing with the Oncomine TCR Beta short-read assay. Using its own MiXCR run on the PCR reads, TCRdb lists one record per CDR3 protein. The data show around 22,000 distinct CDR3 sequences, around a third seen once. Sequenced material: cultured CD4+ T cells from blood. Receptors were obtained from a human donor with COVID-19.

This chain joins TRBV4-2 and TRBJ2-7; 9 bases map to TRBD1. CDR1 LGHNA and CDR2 YNFKEQ come from the germline V gene. The trim removed 3 bases at V and 2 bases at J, leaving 8 bases unmatched. This CDR3 is built from 16 residues. CDR3 loop: CASSQASGQGTYEQYF. CDR3 coding DNA: TGTGCCAGCAGCCAGGCATCGGGACAGGGTACCTACGAGCAGTACTTC.

The sample holds one count of this clonotype. Its ends do not fully match the called genes, so a read error is possible. The chain couples TRBV7-7 to TRBJ2-5, with 7 bases identical to TRBD1. CDR1 and CDR2 from the germline V gene are SSHAT and FNYEAQ (reference sequence). This CDR3 region has 14 residues. DNA for the CDR3: TGTGCTAGCAGCTCAGGGACAGTCCAAGAGACCCAGTACTTC. Protein: CASSSGTVQETQYF.

V is TRBV9 and J is TRBJ1-6; D gene ambiguous. Germline CDR1 SGDLS, CDR2 YYNGEE. The CDR3 is 14 amino acids. Trimming pared 4 bases from V and 6 bases from J, leaving 11 bases between. CDR3: CASSPLLFNSPLHF. The CDR3, as DNA: TGTGCCAGCAGCCCCCTCCTGTTTAATTCACCCCTCCACTTT.

By sample share, this clonotype is medium-sized (0.01 to 0.1%). The chain has TRBV15 and TRBJ1-2; TRBD1 matches at 7 bases. The germline V gene has CDR1 LNHNV and CDR2 YYDKDF (reference sequence). This CDR3 contains 15 residues. Trimming cost V 0 bases and J 4 bases; bases outside gene matches: 5. CDR3 coding DNA: TGTGCCACCAGCAGAGACCGACAGGGAACCTATGGCTACACCTTC. Translation: CATSRDRQGTYGYTF.

This chain links TRBV11-2 with TRBJ1-1, with D perhaps TRBD1 (5 bases). The CDR3 length is 13 residues. Germline CDR1 reads SGHAT; CDR2 reads FQNNGV. V dropped 4 bases and J dropped 10 bases, with 16 bases sitting between them. CDR3 in DNA: TGTGCCAGCAGCTCTTGGGGGGACTCCACAGCTTTCTTT. Translating it yields CASSSWGDSTAFF.

The V gene is TRBV19, the J gene TRBJ2-5; D call uncertain. V lost 5 bases, J lost 1 base, and 11 bases lay in between. CDR1 is LNHDA and CDR2 is SQIVND in the germline V gene (reference sequence). The CDR3 sequence is 14 residues long. CDR3 sequence: CASSQLGRQETQYF. DNA of the CDR3: TGTGCCAGTAGTCAGTTAGGACGCCAAGAGACCCAGTACTTC.

The chain carries TRBV6-1 and TRBJ2-7, with D perhaps TRBD1 (6 bases). Germline lookup yields CDR1 MNHNS and CDR2 SASEGT. This CDR3 is 15 amino acids long. V was trimmed by 11 bases and J by 1 base, leaving 21 bases between them. CDR3 amino acids: CAARRARDRSYEQYF. The CDR3 DNA reads as TGTGCCGCCCGGCGGGCCCGCGACAGGTCCTACGAGCAGTACTTC.

The genes are TRBV6-1 and TRBJ2-3; D gene ambiguous. Trimming shortened V by 6 bases and J by 8 bases, and 6 bases separated the two germline ends. CDR1 and CDR2 (germline): MNHNS, SASEGT. The CDR3 extends over 10 amino acids. CDR3 sequence: CASRFGTQYF. The CDR3 nucleotides read TGTGCCAGCAGGTTTGGTACGCAGTATTTT.

The chain joins TRBV6-1 to TRBJ1-3; 8 nucleotides match TRBD1. The CDR3 is made up of 14 amino acids. Germline V gene sequence: CDR1 MNHNS, CDR2 SASEGT. With 7 bases clipped from V and 3 bases from J, the junction kept 5 bases outside the gene matches. The CDR3 here is CASMQGAGGNTIYF. The CDR3 region has the DNA TGTGCCAGCATGCAGGGGGCCGGTGGAAACACCATATATTTT.

This clonotype was detected only a few times. The rearrangement uses TRBV6-1 and TRBJ2-7; a weak D match, TRBD2 (5 bases). This CDR3 comprises 14 residues. Trimming cost V 6 bases and J 0 bases, with 12 bases left between them. Germline assignment: CDR1 MNHNS and CDR2 SASEGT. CDR3 nucleotides: TGTGCCAGCAGGTCGACTGGGAGCTCCTACGAGCAGTACTTC. As protein: CASRSTGSSYEQYF.

This clonotype is judged medium-sized. The chain employs TRBV11-3 and TRBJ2-3; 9 nucleotides agree with TRBD1. With V trimmed by 7 bases and J by 3 bases, 11 bases remained unmatched. This CDR3 has 16 residues. Germline CDR1 and CDR2: SGHNT and YENEEA. The CDR3 sequence: CASTLGQGRSTDTQYF. CDR3 DNA sequence: TGTGCCAGCACCTTGGGACAGGGAAGGAGTACAGATACGCAGTATTTT.

The chain carries TRBV7-9 and TRBJ1-5; D is uncertain. The CDR3 consists of 14 residues. V shed 5 bases and J shed 0 bases, with 8 bases lying between them. Germline V lookup: CDR1 SEHNR, CDR2 FQNEAQ (reference sequence). The CDR3 region is CASSPDSSNQPQHF. Written as DNA, the CDR3 is TGTGCCAGCAGCCCCGATTCTAGCAATCAGCCCCAGCATTTT.

This clonotype has a handful of counts. The J gene is TRBJ1-2, the V gene TRBV6-1; D uncertain. With 4 bases removed from V and 0 bases from J, the gap between germline ends came to 6 bases. The CDR3 loop spans 13 amino acids. Germline V gene lookup returns CDR1 MNHNS and CDR2 SASEGT. The CDR3 coding sequence is TGTGCCAGCAGTGTTAAGTCTAACTATGGCTACACCTTC. Translated: CASSVKSNYGYTF.

This sequence joins TRBV5-8 and TRBJ1-2; a possible D gene is TRBD1 (5 bases). The CDR3 covers 13 residues. CDR1 SGHTS and CDR2 YDEGEE come from the germline V gene. Trimming removed 4 bases from V and 7 bases from J, with 14 bases in between. CDR3 nucleotides: TGTGCCAGCAGCCCCTCCGGGGGGACTGGCTACACCTTC. This codes for CASSPSGGTGYTF.

This chain links TRBV6-1 with TRBJ1-6; TRBD1 is a possible D gene (5 bases). Looked up from germline, CDR1 is MNHNS and CDR2 is SASEGT. The CDR3 contains 15 residues. V was trimmed by 3 bases and J by 3 bases, leaving 9 bases between them. CDR3 bases: TGTGCCAGCAGTGACCAGGGCGACTATAATTCACCCCTCCACTTT. It codes for CASSDQGDYNSPLHF.

This clonotype has more than one count but fewer than ten. This chain connects TRBV30 to TRBJ1-3; D may be TRBD1 (6 bases). Trimming left V 2 bases short and J 0 bases short, with 14 bases between. The CDR3 sequence is 16 residues long. Germline V gene data show CDR1 as GTSNPN and CDR2 as SVGIG (reference sequence). The chain's CDR3 is CAWSPQGTDSGNTIYF. CDR3 DNA: TGTGCCTGGAGTCCCCAGGGGACTGACTCTGGAAACACCATATATTTT.

This clonotype was detected only a few times. The gene calls are TRBV7-3 and TRBJ2-3, with 7 positions matching TRBD1. Germline assignment: CDR1 SGHTA and CDR2 FQGTGA. J lost 2 bases, V lost 5 bases, and 4 bases had no gene match. The CDR3 contains 14 residues. The CDR3 is CASSPGTATDTQYF. CDR3 nucleotides: TGTGCCAGCAGCCCCGGGACAGCCACAGATACGCAGTATTTT.